This entry features one T cell receptor beta chain sequence. Germline V lookup: CDR1 SGHTS, CDR2 YDEGEE. CDR3 length equals 15 residues. Trimming cost V 0 bases and J 4 bases, with 13 bases left between them. The data were obtained in a study of blood T cell repertoires in COVID-19. The wider study: T cells, B-cell-depleted T cells, or PBMCs supplied cDNA or gDNA.

A COVID-19 case was met by exposed participants within 2 weeks before study entry. Original analysis: Reference gene primer amplification gave nucleated cell count estimates. Method: immunoSEQ multiplex PCR; TCRdb's copy keeps in-frame clones and lacks some. V and J calls and clone size are given by that table; D and trimming were obtained from the DNA. The top ten hold roughly 4.5% of the sample, which has approximately 200,000 clones, 86% seen once. This chain links TRBV5-8 with TRBJ1-2, with D possibly TRBD1 on 6 matching bases. Sequences were obtained from PBMCs or T cells enriched from blood (not recorded which). The sequence was collected from a young woman who had been exposed to COVID-19. The CDR3 DNA follows: TGTGCCAGCAGCTTGGAAGGGGGATGGGGCTATGGCTACACCTTC. Its protein is CASSLEGGWGYGYTF.